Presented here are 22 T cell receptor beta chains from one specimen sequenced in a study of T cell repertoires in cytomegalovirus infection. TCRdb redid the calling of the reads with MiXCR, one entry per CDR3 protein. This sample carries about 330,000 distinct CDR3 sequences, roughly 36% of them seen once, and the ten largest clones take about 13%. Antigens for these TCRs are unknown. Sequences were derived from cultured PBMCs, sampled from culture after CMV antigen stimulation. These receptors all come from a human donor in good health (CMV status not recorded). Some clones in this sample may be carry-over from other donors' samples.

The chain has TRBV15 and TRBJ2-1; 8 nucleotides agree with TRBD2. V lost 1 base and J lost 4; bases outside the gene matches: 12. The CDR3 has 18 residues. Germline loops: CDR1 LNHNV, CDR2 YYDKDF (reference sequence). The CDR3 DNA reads TGTGCCACCAGCAGAGGTGGATCAGGAGCGGGAGAGTACAATGAGCAGTTCTTC. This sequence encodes CATSRGGSGAGEYNEQFF.

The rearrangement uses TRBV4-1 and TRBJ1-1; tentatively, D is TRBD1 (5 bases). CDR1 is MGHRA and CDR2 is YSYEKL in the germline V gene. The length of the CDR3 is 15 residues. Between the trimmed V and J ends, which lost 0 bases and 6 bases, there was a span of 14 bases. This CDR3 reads CASSQDRNGGAEAFF. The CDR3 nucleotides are TGCGCCAGCAGCCAAGATAGGAACGGAGGGGCTGAAGCTTTCTTT.

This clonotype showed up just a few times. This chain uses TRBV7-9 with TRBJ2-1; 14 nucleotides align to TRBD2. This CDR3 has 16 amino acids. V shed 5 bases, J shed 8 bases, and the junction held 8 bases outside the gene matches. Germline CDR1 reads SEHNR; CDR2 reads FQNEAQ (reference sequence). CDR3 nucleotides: TGTGCCAGCAGCCTTGGGACTAGCGGGAGCTGGGATGAGCAGTTCTTC. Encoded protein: CASSLGTSGSWDEQFF.

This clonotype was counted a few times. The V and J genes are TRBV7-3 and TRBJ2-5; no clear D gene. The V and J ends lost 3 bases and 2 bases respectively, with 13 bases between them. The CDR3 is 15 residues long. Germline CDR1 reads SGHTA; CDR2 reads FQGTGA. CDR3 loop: CASSFQRSVQETQYF. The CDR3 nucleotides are TGTGCCAGCAGCTTCCAGCGAAGTGTTCAAGAGACCCAGTACTTC.

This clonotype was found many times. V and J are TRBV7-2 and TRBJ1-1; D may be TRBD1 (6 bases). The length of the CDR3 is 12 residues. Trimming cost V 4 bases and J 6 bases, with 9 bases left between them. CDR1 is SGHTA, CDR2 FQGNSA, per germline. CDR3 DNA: TGTGCCAGCAGCTACCCAGGGGCTGAAGCTTTCTTT. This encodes CASSYPGAEAFF.

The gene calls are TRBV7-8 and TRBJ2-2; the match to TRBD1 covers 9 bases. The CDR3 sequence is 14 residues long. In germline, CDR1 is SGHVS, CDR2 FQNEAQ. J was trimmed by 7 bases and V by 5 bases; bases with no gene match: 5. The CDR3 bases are TGTGCCAGCAGCCGGACAGGGGCCGGCGGGGAGCTGTTTTTT. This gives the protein CASSRTGAGGELFF.

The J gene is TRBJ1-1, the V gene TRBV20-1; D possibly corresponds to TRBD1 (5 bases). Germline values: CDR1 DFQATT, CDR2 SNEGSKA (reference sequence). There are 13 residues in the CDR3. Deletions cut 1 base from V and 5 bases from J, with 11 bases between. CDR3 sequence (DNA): TGCAGTGCTAGAGGACAGCCGGGGACTGAAGCTTTCTTT. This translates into CSARGQPGTEAFF.

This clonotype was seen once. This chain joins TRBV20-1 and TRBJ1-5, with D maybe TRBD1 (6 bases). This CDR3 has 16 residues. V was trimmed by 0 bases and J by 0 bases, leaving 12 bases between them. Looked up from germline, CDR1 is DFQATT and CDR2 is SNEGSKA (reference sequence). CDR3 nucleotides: TGCAGTGCTAGAGATCCGGGACAATATAGCAATCAGCCCCAGCATTTT. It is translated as CSARDPGQYSNQPQHF.

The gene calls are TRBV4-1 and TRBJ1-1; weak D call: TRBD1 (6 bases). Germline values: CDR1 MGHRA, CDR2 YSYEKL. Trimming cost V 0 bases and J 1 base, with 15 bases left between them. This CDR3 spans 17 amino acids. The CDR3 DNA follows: TGCGCCAGCAGCCAAGATCCCAGGGGCGGTCAGAACACTGAAGCTTTCTTT. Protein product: CASSQDPRGGQNTEAFF.

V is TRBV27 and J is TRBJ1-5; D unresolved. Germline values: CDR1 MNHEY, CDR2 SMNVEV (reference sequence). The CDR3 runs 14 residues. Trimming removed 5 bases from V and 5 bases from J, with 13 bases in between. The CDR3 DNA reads TGTGCCAGCAGTCCCGGGTCGGGGTATCAGCCCCAGCATTTT. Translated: CASSPGSGYQPQHF.

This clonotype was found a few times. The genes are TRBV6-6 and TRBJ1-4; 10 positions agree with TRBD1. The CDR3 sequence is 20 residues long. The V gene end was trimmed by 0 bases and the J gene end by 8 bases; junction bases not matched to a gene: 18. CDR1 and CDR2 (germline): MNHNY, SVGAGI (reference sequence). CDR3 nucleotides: TGTGCCAGCAGTTACTCGAAGGTGCGGACAGGGGGATTGCAGGAAGAAAAACTGTTTTTT. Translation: CASSYSKVRTGGLQEEKLFF.

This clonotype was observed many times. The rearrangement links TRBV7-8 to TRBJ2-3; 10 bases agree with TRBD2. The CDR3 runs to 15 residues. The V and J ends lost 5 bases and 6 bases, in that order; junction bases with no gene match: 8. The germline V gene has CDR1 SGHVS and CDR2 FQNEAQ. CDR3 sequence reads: CASSLRSGGRDTQYF. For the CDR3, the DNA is TGTGCCAGCAGCCTACGTAGCGGGGGGCGGGATACGCAGTATTTT.

CDR3 bases: TGTGCCTGGAGGGATAAACAGGGGTACCAAGAGACCCAGTACTTC. Amino acids: CAWRDKQGYQETQYF. J is TRBJ2-5 and V is TRBV30, with 7 bases aligning to TRBD1. Trimming cost V 3 bases and J 0 bases; bases outside gene matches: 7. CDR3 size: 15 residues. CDR1 is GTSNPN, CDR2 SVGIG, per germline (reference sequence).

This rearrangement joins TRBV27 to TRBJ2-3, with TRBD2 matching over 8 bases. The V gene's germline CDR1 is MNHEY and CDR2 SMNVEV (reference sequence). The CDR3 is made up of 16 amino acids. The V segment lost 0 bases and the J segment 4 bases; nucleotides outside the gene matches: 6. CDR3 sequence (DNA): TGTGCCAGCAGTTTATCACTTGGCGGGAGGTCAGATACGCAGTATTTT. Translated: CASSLSLGGRSDTQYF.

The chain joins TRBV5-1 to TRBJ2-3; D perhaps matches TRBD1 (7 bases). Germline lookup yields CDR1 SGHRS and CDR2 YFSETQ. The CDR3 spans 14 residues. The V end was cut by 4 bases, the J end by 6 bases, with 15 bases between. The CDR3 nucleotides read TGCGCCAGCAGCCCCGGACAGGCGGGGGATACGCAGTATTTT. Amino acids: CASSPGQAGDTQYF.

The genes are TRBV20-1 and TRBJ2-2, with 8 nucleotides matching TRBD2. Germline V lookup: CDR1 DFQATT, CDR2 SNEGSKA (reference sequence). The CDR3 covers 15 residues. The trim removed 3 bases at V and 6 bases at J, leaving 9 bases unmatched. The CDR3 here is CSASSLSGSPGELFF. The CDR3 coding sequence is TGCAGTGCTAGTAGTTTGAGCGGGAGTCCCGGGGAGCTGTTTTTT.

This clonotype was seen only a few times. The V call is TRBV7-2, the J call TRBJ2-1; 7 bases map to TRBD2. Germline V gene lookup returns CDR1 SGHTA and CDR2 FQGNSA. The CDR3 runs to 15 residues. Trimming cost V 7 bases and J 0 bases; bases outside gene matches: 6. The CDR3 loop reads CASTRASGSYNEQFF. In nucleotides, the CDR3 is TGTGCCAGCACCCGGGCTAGCGGCTCCTACAATGAGCAGTTCTTC.

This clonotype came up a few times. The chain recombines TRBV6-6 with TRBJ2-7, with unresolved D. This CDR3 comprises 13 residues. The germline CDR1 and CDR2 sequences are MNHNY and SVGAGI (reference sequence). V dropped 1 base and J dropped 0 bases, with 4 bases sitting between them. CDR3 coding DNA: TGTGCCAGCAGTTACTACAGCTCCTACGAGCAGTACGTC. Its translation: CASSYYSSYEQYV.

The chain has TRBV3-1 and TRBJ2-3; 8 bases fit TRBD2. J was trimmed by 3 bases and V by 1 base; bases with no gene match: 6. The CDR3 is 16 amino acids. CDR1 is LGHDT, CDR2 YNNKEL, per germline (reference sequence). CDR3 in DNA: TGTGCCAGCAGCCAAGTGCGCACTAGCGGAACAGATACGCAGTATTTT. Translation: CASSQVRTSGTDTQYF.

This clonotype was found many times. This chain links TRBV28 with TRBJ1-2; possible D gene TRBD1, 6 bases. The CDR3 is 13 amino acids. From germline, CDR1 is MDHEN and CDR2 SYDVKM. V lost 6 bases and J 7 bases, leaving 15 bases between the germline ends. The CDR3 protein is CASSKGGGVGYTF. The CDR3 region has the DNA TGTGCCAGCAGCAAAGGGGGGGGCGTTGGCTACACCTTC.

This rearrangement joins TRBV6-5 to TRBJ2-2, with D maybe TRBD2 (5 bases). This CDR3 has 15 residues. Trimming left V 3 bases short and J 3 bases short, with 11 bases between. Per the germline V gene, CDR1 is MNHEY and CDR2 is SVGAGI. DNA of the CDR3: TGTGCCAGCAGTTATTTGCGGGTGGACACCGGGGAGCTGTTTTTT. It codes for CASSYLRVDTGELFF.

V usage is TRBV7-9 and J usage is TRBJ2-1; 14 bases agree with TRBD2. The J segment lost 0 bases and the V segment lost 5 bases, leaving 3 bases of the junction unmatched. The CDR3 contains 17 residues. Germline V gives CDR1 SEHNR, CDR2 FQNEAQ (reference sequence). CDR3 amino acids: CASSLGTSGSSYNEQFF. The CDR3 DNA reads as TGTGCCAGCAGCCTGGGGACTAGCGGGAGCTCCTACAATGAGCAGTTCTTC. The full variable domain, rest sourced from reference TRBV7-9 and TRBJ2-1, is DTGVSQNPRHKITKRGQNVTFRCDPISEHNRLYWYRQTLGQGPEFLTYFQNEAQLEKSRLLSDRFSAERPKGSFSTLEIQRTEQGDSAMYLCASSLGTSGSSYNEQFFGPGTRLTVL.